The 14 T cell receptor beta chains below were found in one sample sequenced in a study of cytomegalovirus exposure and HLA in healthy donors. 60 Vbeta and 13 Jbeta primers were used in PCR. The repertoire was sequenced with immunoSEQ multiplex PCR; TCRdb's copy has only in-frame clones and lacks some. The sample contains 150,000 to 200,000 clones, less than 75% of which appear only once. The sample comprised PBMCs. These TCRs come from a girl aged 5-17 years in good health and CMV-seronegative.

The V call is TRBV18, the J call TRBJ1-1, with D possibly TRBD1 on 6 matching bases. V was trimmed by 3 bases and J by 1 base, leaving 12 bases between them. CDR1 is KGHSH and CDR2 is LQKENI in the germline V gene. The CDR3 totals 15 residues. Here the CDR3 reads CASSPVSQGNTEAFF. The DNA for the CDR3 is TGTGCCAGCTCACCTGTCTCACAGGGGAACACTGAAGCTTTCTTT.

This rearrangement joins TRBV6-6 to TRBJ1-6, with 8 nucleotides matching TRBD1. The V and J ends lost 5 bases and 6 bases, in that order; junction bases with no gene match: 6. Germline CDR1 is MNHNY and CDR2 is SVGAGI (reference sequence). The CDR3 is 15 amino acids. The CDR3 reads CASSAQGAGNSPLHF. The CDR3 coding sequence is TGTGCCAGCAGTGCCCAGGGGGCGGGTAATTCACCCCTCCACTTT.

This chain links TRBV6-6 with TRBJ1-2; the match to TRBD1 covers 8 bases. From germline, CDR1 is MNHNY and CDR2 SVGAGI (reference sequence). V lost 6 bases, J lost 2 bases, and 11 bases stayed unmatched. This CDR3 comprises 16 residues. CDR3 DNA sequence: TGTGCCAGCAGGGCTAGGTTGCGACAGGGGAACTATGGCTACACCTTC. This encodes CASRARLRQGNYGYTF.

The rearrangement joins TRBV30 to TRBJ2-5; no clear D. The CDR3 runs 13 residues. Germline V gene lookup returns CDR1 GTSNPN and CDR2 SVGIG (reference sequence). The V end was cut by 5 bases, the J end by 5 bases, with 15 bases between. The DNA of the CDR3 is TGTGCCTGGGAGGAGAGAATCAAGGAGACCCAGTACTTC. Translation: CAWEERIKETQYF. Filled out from reference TRBV30 and TRBJ2-5, the complete variable domain reads SQTIHQWPATLVQPVGSPLSLECTVEGTSNPNLYWYRQAAGRGLQLLFYSVGIGQISSEVPQNLSASRPQDRQFILSSKKLLLSDSGFYLCAWEERIKETQYFGPGTRLLVL.

The V and J genes are TRBV7-9 and TRBJ1-1; 7 bases map to TRBD1. The CDR3 contains 15 residues. V dropped 5 bases and J dropped 3; count of bases not matched to a gene: 9. Germline V gene data show CDR1 as SEHNR and CDR2 as FQNEAQ (reference sequence). The CDR3, as DNA: TGTGCCAGCAGCATTTACCCGGGGACAGACACTGAAGCTTTCTTT. As protein: CASSIYPGTDTEAFF.

The chain uses TRBV6-5 and TRBJ1-2, with D unclear. Germline values: CDR1 MNHEY, CDR2 SVGAGI. V was shortened by 2 bases and J by 4 bases, with 11 bases between the two germline ends. This CDR3 is built from 14 residues. This CDR3 is CASSYGLGAYGYTF. In nucleotides, the CDR3 is TGTGCCAGCAGTTACGGGCTGGGTGCCTATGGCTACACCTTC.

This chain connects TRBV6-5 to TRBJ2-1; TRBD2 aligns across 7 bases. The CDR3 runs 14 residues. V lost 6 bases, J lost 1 base, and 3 bases stayed unmatched. CDR1 MNHEY and CDR2 SVGAGI come from the germline V gene. CDR3 in DNA: TGTGCCAGCAGGGGGGGGTTTTCCTACAATGAGCAGTTCTTC. It is translated as CASRGGFSYNEQFF.

This sequence joins TRBV5-1 and TRBJ2-5, with TRBD2 as a possible D gene (6 bases). Germline loops: CDR1 SGHRS, CDR2 YFSETQ. Trimming shortened V by 0 bases and J by 5 bases, and 11 bases separated the two germline ends. The CDR3 spans 14 residues. In nucleotides, the CDR3 is TGCGCCAGCAGCTTGGTGGGGGGAGTTGAGACCCAGTACTTC. Translating it yields CASSLVGGVETQYF. Using reference TRBV5-1 and TRBJ2-5 for the parts outside the CDR3, the full variable domain is KAGVTQTPRYLIKTRGQQVTLSCSPISGHRSVSWYQQTPGQGLQFLFEYFSETQRNKGNFPGRFSGRQFSNSRSEMNVSTLELGDSALYLCASSLVGGVETQYFGPGTRLLVL.

V usage is TRBV10-3 and J usage is TRBJ1-5; D gene ambiguous. Trimming cost V 6 bases and J 6 bases, with 12 bases left between them. The CDR3 runs to 13 residues. CDR1 ENHRY and CDR2 SYGVKD come from the germline V gene. The CDR3 DNA is TGTGCCATCAGATCCAACAGCGGTCAGCCCCAGCATTTT. It yields the protein CAIRSNSGQPQHF.

The chain has TRBV15 and TRBJ1-5, with D perhaps matching TRBD1 (5 bases). Trimming left V 8 bases short and J 7 bases short, with 18 bases between. Germline CDR1 and CDR2: LNHNV and YYDKDF (reference sequence). This CDR3 is built from 14 residues. CDR3 amino acids: CATSPWKGAQPQHF. Here the CDR3 DNA reads TGTGCCACCTCCCCCTGGAAAGGGGCGCAGCCCCAGCATTTT.

This clone came up a few times. The chain uses TRBV27 and TRBJ1-5; TRBD1 is a possible D gene (6 bases). V lost 0 bases to trimming and J lost 0 bases, with 15 bases between them. Per the germline V gene, CDR1 is MNHEY and CDR2 is SMNVEV (reference sequence). The CDR3 contains 18 residues. Here the CDR3 DNA reads TGTGCCAGCAGTTTATCCGGGGACGTGGGACATAGCAATCAGCCCCAGCATTTT. As protein: CASSLSGDVGHSNQPQHF.

CDR3 coding DNA: TGTGCCAGCAGCCTAGGGGCCACTGAAGCTTTCTTT. It yields the protein CASSLGATEAFF. The chain employs TRBV5-6 and TRBJ1-1; a possible D gene is TRBD1 (5 bases). Germline loops: CDR1 SGHDT, CDR2 YYEEEE. V lost 4 bases to trimming and J lost 4 bases, with 8 bases between them. CDR3 length: 12 amino acids.

The chain links TRBV6-5 to TRBJ1-2, with a tentative D call TRBD1 (6 bases). CDR1 is MNHEY, CDR2 SVGAGI, per germline. Trimming shortened V by 11 bases and J by 0 bases, and 13 bases separated the two germline ends. The CDR3 sequence is 13 residues long. The CDR3: CAGAQGPNYGYTF. In DNA, the CDR3 is TGTGCCGGAGCACAGGGCCCTAACTATGGCTACACCTTC.

This chain uses TRBV7-3 with TRBJ2-5; TRBD2 is a possible D gene (5 bases). V lost 4 bases, J lost 2 bases, and 11 bases lay in between. The CDR3 length is 14 residues. Germline V gene lookup returns CDR1 SGHTA and CDR2 FQGTGA. CDR3 sequence (DNA): TGTGCCAGCAGCTCCGGACGGGAACAAGAGACCCAGTACTTC. Translated: CASSSGREQETQYF.